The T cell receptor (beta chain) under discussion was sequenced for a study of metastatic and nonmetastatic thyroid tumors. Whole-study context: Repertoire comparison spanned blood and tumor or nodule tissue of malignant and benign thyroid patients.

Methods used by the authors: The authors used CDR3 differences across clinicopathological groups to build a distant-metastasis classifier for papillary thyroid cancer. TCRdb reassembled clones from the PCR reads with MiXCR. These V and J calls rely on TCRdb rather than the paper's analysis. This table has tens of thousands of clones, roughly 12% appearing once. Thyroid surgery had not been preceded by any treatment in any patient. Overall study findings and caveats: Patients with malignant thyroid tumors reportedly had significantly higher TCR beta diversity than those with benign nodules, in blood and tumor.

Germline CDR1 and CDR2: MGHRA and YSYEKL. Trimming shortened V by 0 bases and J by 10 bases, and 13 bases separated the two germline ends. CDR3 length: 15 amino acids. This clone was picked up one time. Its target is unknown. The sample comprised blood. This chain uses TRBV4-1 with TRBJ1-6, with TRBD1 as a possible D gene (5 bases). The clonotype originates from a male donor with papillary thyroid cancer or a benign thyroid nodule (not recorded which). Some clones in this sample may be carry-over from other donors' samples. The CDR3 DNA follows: TGCGCCAGCAGCCAAGAGGTCGGGGGGGACTCACCCCTCCACTTT. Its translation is CASSQEVGGDSPLHF.